This T cell receptor (beta chain) derives from a study of long-term antiretroviral therapy in people with HIV. General observations from the study: Sampling of blood ran from the mid-2000s to the late 2010s, and older ART regimens were possibly in use.

The immunoSEQ assay was v3.0, run at survey level. Produced via immunoSEQ multiplex PCR; TCRdb's table is partial and in-frame only. The table has about 16,000 clones, nearly 80% seen once; the top ten hold approximately 13%. This CDR3 contains 18 residues. Germline loops: CDR1 MNHEY, CDR2 SMNVEV (reference sequence). Trimming removed 5 bases at V and 6 bases at J, with 25 bases between. On this clone: The antigen is undetermined.

Source: unsorted PBMCs, taken about 3.1 years after starting antiretroviral therapy. This receptor was identified in a woman aged 40 to 50 with HIV. The chain combines TRBV27 with TRBJ2-2, with D perhaps being TRBD1 or TRBD2 (6 bases each). The CDR3 DNA reads as TGTGCCAGCAGTCCCCCCTGGAGGGGGGCCGGTTCGTCCGGGGAGCTGTTTTTT. Amino acid sequence: CASSPPWRGAGSSGELFF.